Following are 7 T cell receptor beta chains from one sample sequenced in a study of blood T cell repertoires in COVID-19. The assay was immunoSEQ multiplex PCR, and TCRdb's table has in-frame clones only and misses some. This sample has about 220,000 clones; around 83% occur once, and the top ten carry over 4%. Sequences were obtained from peripheral blood. Source of these receptors: a woman aged 70 to 79 with COVID-19, enrolled during active disease.

The table lists this clone with a count of one. The rearrangement uses TRBV19 and TRBJ1-4; D is unresolved. The CDR3 is 13 amino acids. Trimming pared 2 bases from V and 8 bases from J, leaving 9 bases between. Germline V CDR1 and CDR2: LNHDA, SQIVND (reference sequence). The CDR3 DNA reads as TGTGCCAGTAGTATACGGGAGCGGGAAAAACTGTTTTTT. Protein product: CASSIREREKLFF.

The V gene is TRBV29-1, the J gene TRBJ1-2, with 7 bases aligning to TRBD1. This CDR3 contains 14 residues. With 6 bases clipped from V and 4 bases from J, the junction kept 11 bases outside the gene matches. Germline CDR1 is SQVTM and CDR2 is ANQGSEA. The CDR3: CSVQDRAESYGYTF. In DNA, the CDR3 is TGCAGCGTCCAAGACAGGGCTGAGAGCTATGGCTACACCTTC.

This clone was seen ten or more times. This chain connects TRBV24-1 to TRBJ1-5, with D hard to call. Deletions cut 5 bases from V and 0 bases from J, with 13 bases between. CDR1 is KGHDR and CDR2 is SFDVKD in the germline V gene. There are 16 residues in the CDR3. DNA of the CDR3: TGTGCCACCAGTGGTCCCGGGATGAATAGCAATCAGCCCCAGCATTTT. Protein: CATSGPGMNSNQPQHF.

V is TRBV18 and J is TRBJ1-5, with 7 bases aligning to TRBD1. After removal of 4 bases from V and 6 bases from J, the junction contained 9 bases not matched to a gene. CDR1 and CDR2 (germline): KGHSH, LQKENI. The CDR3 consists of 15 residues. CDR3 residues: CASSLRQGAGQPQHF. The CDR3 region has the DNA TGTGCCAGCTCACTACGACAGGGTGCCGGTCAGCCCCAGCATTTT.

This clone was detected ten times or more. This chain links TRBV28 with TRBJ2-7, with D perhaps TRBD2 (6 bases). The CDR3 length is 16 residues. With 6 bases removed from V and 5 bases from J, the gap between germline ends came to 23 bases. Germline values: CDR1 MDHEN, CDR2 SYDVKM. CDR3 sequence reads: CASSRPLGTLKNEQYF. The CDR3 region has the DNA TGTGCCAGCAGCCGACCTCTCGGGACTCTGAAAAACGAGCAGTACTTC.

The chain uses TRBV5-5 and TRBJ1-5; 9 bases agree with TRBD1. This CDR3 comprises 14 residues. Germline lookup yields CDR1 SGHKS and CDR2 YYEKEE (reference sequence). The junction had 2 bases not matched to a gene; V was cut back by 0 bases and J by 7 bases. The CDR3 sequence is CASSLVTGGQPQHF. In nucleotides, the CDR3 is TGTGCCAGCAGCTTGGTGACAGGGGGACAGCCCCAGCATTTT.

The V call is TRBV6-2 or TRBV6-3, the J call TRBJ2-7; 7 bases are a match to TRBD2. The CDR3 consists of 16 residues. From germline, CDR1 is MNHEY and CDR2 SVGEGT. J was trimmed by 0 bases and V by 5 bases; bases with no gene match: 10. Written as DNA, the CDR3 is TGTGCCAGCAGTCCCACGACTAGCAGGAGCTCCTACGAGCAGTACTTC. Its translation: CASSPTTSRSSYEQYF.